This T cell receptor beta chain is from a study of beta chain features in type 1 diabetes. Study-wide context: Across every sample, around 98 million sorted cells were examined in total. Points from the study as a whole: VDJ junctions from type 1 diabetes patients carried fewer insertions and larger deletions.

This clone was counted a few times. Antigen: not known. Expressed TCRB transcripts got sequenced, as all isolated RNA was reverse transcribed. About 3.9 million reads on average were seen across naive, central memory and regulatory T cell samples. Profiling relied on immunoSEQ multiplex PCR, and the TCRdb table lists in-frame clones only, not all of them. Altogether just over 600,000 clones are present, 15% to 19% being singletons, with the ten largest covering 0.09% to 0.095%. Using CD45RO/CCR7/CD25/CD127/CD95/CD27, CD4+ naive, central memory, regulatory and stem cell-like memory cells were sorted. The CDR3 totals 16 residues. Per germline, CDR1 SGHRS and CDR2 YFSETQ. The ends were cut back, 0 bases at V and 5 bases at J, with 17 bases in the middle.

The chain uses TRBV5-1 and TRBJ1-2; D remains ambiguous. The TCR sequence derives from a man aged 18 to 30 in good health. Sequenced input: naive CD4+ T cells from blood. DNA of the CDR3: TGCGCCAGCAGCTTGGACCCCCCCAGGAGGGCGTATGGCTACACCTTC. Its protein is CASSLDPPRRAYGYTF.